These 5 T cell receptor beta chains share one sample of origin, sequenced in a study of beta chain features in type 1 diabetes. Expressed TCRB transcripts were sequenced after all isolated RNA was converted to cDNA. The repertoire was sequenced with immunoSEQ multiplex PCR; TCRdb's copy has only in-frame clones and lacks some. Of hundreds of thousands of clones in the sample, 10% to 15% were seen once. The sequenced sample consisted of naive CD4+ T cells from blood. These TCRs come from a man younger than 35 in good health.

The V and J genes are TRBV27 and TRBJ1-1; possible D gene TRBD1, 5 bases. The CDR3 loop spans 14 amino acids. V was clipped by 5 bases and J by 1 base, with 11 bases between them. CDR1 is MNHEY and CDR2 is SMNVEV in the germline V gene (reference sequence). Written as DNA, the CDR3 is TGTGCCAGCAGTAAACAGGAGGGGAACACTGAAGCTTTCTTT. This gives the protein CASSKQEGNTEAFF.

This chain uses TRBV4-2 with TRBJ2-6; 7 nucleotides line up with TRBD1. V was clipped by 4 bases and J by 2 bases; unmatched bases: 17. Germline V gene sequence: CDR1 LGHNA, CDR2 YNFKEQ. The CDR3 sequence is 20 residues long. This chain's CDR3 is CASSPRWDDREGTGANVLTF. CDR3 DNA: TGTGCCAGCAGCCCTCGTTGGGATGACAGGGAAGGAACTGGGGCCAACGTCCTGACTTTC.

The chain couples TRBV29-1 to TRBJ1-1; TRBD1 might be the D (6 bases). The CDR3 spans 14 residues. The ends were cut back, 4 bases at V and 1 base at J, with 13 bases in the middle. Germline V CDR1 and CDR2: SQVTM, ANQGSEA. The CDR3 DNA follows: TGCAGCGTTGCCACAGGACAGACGAACACTGAAGCTTTCTTT. This codes for CSVATGQTNTEAFF.

This clone was found a few times. The chain has TRBV2 and TRBJ2-2; 9 nucleotides align to TRBD1. Germline V lookup: CDR1 SNHLY, CDR2 FYNNEI. V shed 4 bases and J 1 base; nucleotides not matched to a gene: 1. This CDR3 has 15 residues. The CDR3 loop is CASSVGQGNTGELFF. The CDR3 nucleotides are TGTGCCAGCAGTGTGGGACAGGGGAACACCGGGGAGCTGTTTTTT.

This clone has a handful of counts. The chain carries TRBV29-1 and TRBJ1-2, with D unclear. Deletions cut 5 bases from V and 5 bases from J, with 15 bases between. The germline gives CDR1 SQVTM, CDR2 ANQGSEA. The length of the CDR3 is 13 residues. The CDR3: CSVKPRTGYGYTF. Here the CDR3 DNA reads TGCAGCGTTAAACCGAGGACTGGGTATGGCTACACCTTC.